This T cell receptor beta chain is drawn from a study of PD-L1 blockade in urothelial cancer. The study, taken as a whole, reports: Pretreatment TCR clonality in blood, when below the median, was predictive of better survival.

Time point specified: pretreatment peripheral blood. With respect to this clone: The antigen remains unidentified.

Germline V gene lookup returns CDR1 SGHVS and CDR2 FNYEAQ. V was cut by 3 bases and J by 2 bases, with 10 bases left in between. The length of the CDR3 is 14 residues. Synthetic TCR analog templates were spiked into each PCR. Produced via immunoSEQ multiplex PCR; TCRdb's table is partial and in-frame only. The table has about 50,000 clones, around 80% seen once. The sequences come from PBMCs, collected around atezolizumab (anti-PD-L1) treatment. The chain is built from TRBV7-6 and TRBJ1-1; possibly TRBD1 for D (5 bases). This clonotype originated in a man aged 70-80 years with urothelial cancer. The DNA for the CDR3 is TGTGCCAGCAGCTTGTTGACAGCCAACACTGAAGCTTTCTTT. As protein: CASSLLTANTEAFF.